This section outlines one TCR beta chain sequence together with its context. Libraries were prepared by immunoSEQ multiplex PCR; TCRdb keeps only in-frame clonotypes and omits some of them. The table includes tens of thousands of clones, around 90% detected once. This CDR3 is 16 amino acids long. Germline lookup yields CDR1 LNHDA and CDR2 SQIVND (reference sequence). After removal of 0 bases from V and 6 bases from J, the junction contained 10 bases not matched to a gene. The sample is drawn from a study of T cell changes during pregnancy in multiple sclerosis. The clonotype comes from a female donor with multiple sclerosis, enrolled in a pregnancy study. The sequences come from peripheral blood, collected in the first trimester of pregnancy. J is TRBJ1-2 and V is TRBV19, with 7 nucleotides matching TRBD1. The CDR3 nucleotides are TGTGCCAGTAGTATAGATTCGGCGCGAGGGGGCGATGGCTACACCTTC. Residues: CASSIDSARGGDGYTF. The full variable domain, its missing parts supplied by reference TRBV19 and TRBJ1-2, is DGGITQSPKYLFRKEGQNVTLSCEQNLNHDAMYWYRQDPGQGLRLIYYSQIVNDFQKGDIAEGYSVSREKKESFPLTVTSAQKNPTAFYLCASSIDSARGGDGYTFGSGTRLTVV.